A single sample gave rise to the 28 T cell receptor beta chains below, sequenced in a study of T cell repertoires in cytomegalovirus infection. One entry per CDR3 protein results from TCRdb running MiXCR on the reads. Here the sample spans around 530,000 distinct CDR3 sequences, 16% being singletons. The specimen sequenced was CD8+ T cells from PBMCs. Receptors originate from a human donor in good health (CMV status not recorded). Some clones in this sample may be carry-over from other donors' samples.

This clonotype was observed many times. The chain has TRBV6-5 and TRBJ2-7; 13 bases are a match to TRBD2. Trimming took 0 bases from V and 2 from J; bases not matched to a gene: 7. This CDR3 region has 18 residues. Germline V CDR1 and CDR2: MNHEY, SVGAGI. For the CDR3, the DNA is TGTGCCAGCAGTTACTCGAGTGTGGGACTAGCGGGAACCTACGAGCAGTACTTC. Translating it yields CASSYSSVGLAGTYEQYF.

This sequence joins TRBV28 and TRBJ1-3; D gene ambiguous. CDR1 and CDR2 (germline): MDHEN, SYDVKM. The ends were cut back, 2 bases at V and 6 bases at J, with 11 bases in the middle. CDR3 length: 14 amino acids. The CDR3 here is CASSLRGFENTIYF. The CDR3 DNA reads as TGTGCCAGCAGTTTACGAGGGTTTGAAAACACCATATATTTT.

The V and J genes are TRBV13 and TRBJ2-1, with D perhaps matching TRBD2 (6 bases). The CDR3 totals 17 residues. Between the trimmed V and J ends, which lost 0 bases and 5 bases, there was a span of 17 bases. Germline V gene lookup returns CDR1 PRHDT and CDR2 FYEKMQ (reference sequence). Here the CDR3 reads CASSLGRGGTPDNEQFF. CDR3 DNA sequence: TGTGCCAGCAGCTTAGGCCGGGGCGGGACCCCGGACAATGAGCAGTTCTTC. The full variable domain, completed using reference TRBV13 and TRBJ2-1, is AAGVIQSPRHLIKEKRETATLKCYPIPRHDTVYWYQQGPGQDPQFLISFYEKMQSDKGSIPDRFSAQQFSDYHSELNMSSLELGDSALYFCASSLGRGGTPDNEQFFGPGTRLTVL.

This clonotype was detected many times. The rearrangement joins TRBV12-3 or TRBV12-4 to TRBJ1-5; D is unresolved. The CDR3 length is 14 residues. V lost 3 bases, J lost 7 bases, and 13 bases lay in between. The CDR3 bases are TGTGCCAGCAGTTTGCGTCGGACGATGCAGCCCCAGCATTTT. Encoded protein: CASSLRRTMQPQHF.

This clonotype showed up many times. The genes are TRBV10-3 and TRBJ1-1; D gene uncertain. The germline V gene has CDR1 ENHRY and CDR2 SYGVKD. There are 12 residues in the CDR3. Trimming shortened V by 3 bases and J by 1 base, and 3 bases separated the two germline ends. Here the CDR3 DNA reads TGTGCCATCAGTGACTCGAACACTGAAGCTTTCTTT. It yields the protein CAISDSNTEAFF.

This clonotype was counted ten times or more. V is TRBV28 and J is TRBJ1-6, with TRBD1 matching 9 bases. CDR3 size: 14 residues. V was clipped by 7 bases and J by 6 bases; unmatched bases: 4. CDR1 and CDR2 from the germline V gene are MDHEN and SYDVKM. This chain's CDR3 is CASKSTGGNSPLHF. The DNA for the CDR3 is TGTGCCAGCAAATCGACAGGGGGTAATTCACCCCTCCACTTT.

This clonotype was detected a few times. The V gene is TRBV28, the J gene TRBJ2-7, with 7 bases identical to TRBD2. The CDR3 contains 12 residues. Germline CDR1 is MDHEN and CDR2 is SYDVKM. V lost 6 bases, J lost 3 bases, and 2 bases stayed unmatched. The CDR3 loop reads CASRTSNYEQYF. The CDR3 nucleotides are TGTGCCAGCAGGACTAGCAACTACGAGCAGTACTTC.

Worth noting for this clonotype: The CDR3 end shows no conserved phenylalanine or tryptophan, and so a read error is likely. This chain connects TRBV12-5 to TRBJ2-1, with 7 positions matching TRBD2. Germline loops: CDR1 LGHNT, CDR2 FRNRAP. The CDR3 spans 17 residues. The V gene end was trimmed by 7 bases and the J gene end by 4 bases; junction bases not matched to a gene: 16. CDR3 sequence (DNA): TGTGCTAGTGCCACCTGCCAAGCTAGCGGACTATACAATGAGCAGTTCTGC. Translating gives CASATCQASGLYNEQFC.

This clonotype was seen only a few times. This chain connects TRBV27 to TRBJ2-1; D might be TRBD2 (5 bases). V was clipped by 5 bases and J by 4 bases, with 15 bases between them. The germline V gene has CDR1 MNHEY and CDR2 SMNVEV (reference sequence). The CDR3 totals 15 residues. CDR3 nucleotides: TGTGCCAGCAGTCCCCGGGTTGGCGGGTACAATGAGCAGTTCTTC. Translating it yields CASSPRVGGYNEQFF.

This clonotype was recorded many times. This rearrangement joins TRBV12-3 or TRBV12-4 to TRBJ1-5; D is unresolved. V was shortened by 3 bases and J by 2 bases, with 2 bases between the two germline ends. The CDR3 is 12 amino acids. The CDR3 here is CASSFGNQPQHF. The CDR3 DNA reads TGTGCCAGCAGTTTTGGCAATCAGCCCCAGCATTTT.

The chain couples TRBV6-5 to TRBJ1-1; D unclear. With 3 bases removed from V and 0 bases from J, the gap between germline ends came to 14 bases. The CDR3 runs to 16 residues. Germline V gives CDR1 MNHEY, CDR2 SVGAGI. CDR3 coding DNA: TGTGCCAGCAGTTATCGACTGAGTCCTATGAACACTGAAGCTTTCTTT. Translated, it gives CASSYRLSPMNTEAFF.

Many counts were recorded for this clonotype. The chain's CDR3 is CASSLESGGLEDTQYF. CDR3 DNA sequence: TGTGCCAGCAGCTTAGAGTCGGGGGGGCTTGAAGATACGCAGTATTTT. This chain links TRBV7-2 with TRBJ2-3; 8 positions agree with TRBD2. This CDR3 has 16 residues. Germline loops: CDR1 SGHTA, CDR2 FQGNSA. V lost 1 base, J lost 5 bases, and 8 bases stayed unmatched.

The table lists this clonotype with a few counts. The chain employs TRBV24-1 and TRBJ2-7, with D possibly TRBD2 on 5 matching bases. V lost 5 bases and J lost 3, with 10 bases in between. CDR3 length: 13 residues. In germline, CDR1 is KGHDR, CDR2 SFDVKD. CDR3 loop: CATSVEDGYEQYF. The CDR3 DNA reads as TGTGCCACCAGTGTGGAGGACGGCTACGAGCAGTACTTC.

This chain links TRBV5-1 with TRBJ2-7; no definite D call. This CDR3 contains 13 residues. Trimming took off 4 bases at V and 9 bases at J, with 17 bases between the two ends. CDR1 is SGHRS, CDR2 YFSETQ, per germline. The CDR3 is CASSLLTEDVQYF. The CDR3 DNA is TGCGCCAGCAGCCTACTTACAGAAGACGTGCAGTACTTC.

This clonotype was counted at least ten times. This rearrangement joins TRBV7-6 to TRBJ1-5; 8 bases map to TRBD1. Germline V gene lookup returns CDR1 SGHVS and CDR2 FNYEAQ. This CDR3 is built from 14 residues. The ends lost 4 bases at V and 4 bases at J; junction bases unmatched: 3. Here the CDR3 reads CASSSGQENQPQHF. CDR3 nucleotides: TGTGCCAGCAGCTCGGGACAGGAAAATCAGCCCCAGCATTTT.

Turning to this clonotype: Sequence at one end of the junction differs from germline and may be a read error. CDR3 DNA: TGCAGTGCTAGAGGACTAGCGGGGGGGTATACGCAATATTTT. As protein: CSARGLAGGYTQYF. The chain joins TRBV20-1 to TRBJ2-3; the match to TRBD2 covers 14 bases. Germline CDR1 and CDR2: DFQATT and SNEGSKA (reference sequence). This CDR3 spans 14 amino acids.

This clonotype was found many times. The chain has TRBV7-9 and TRBJ2-1; D may be TRBD2 (5 bases). Germline V gene lookup returns CDR1 SEHNR and CDR2 FQNEAQ (reference sequence). Trimming pared 5 bases from V and 7 bases from J, leaving 15 bases between. The CDR3 has 14 residues. In DNA, the CDR3 is TGTGCCAGCAGCCCCGATTTGGGCGGGAATGAGCAGTTCTTC. Its translation is CASSPDLGGNEQFF.

The table lists this clonotype with a few counts. V usage is TRBV27 and J usage is TRBJ2-7; D is possibly TRBD1 (6 bases). This CDR3 is 15 amino acids long. Deletions cut 4 bases from V and 6 bases from J, with 19 bases between. Germline V CDR1 and CDR2: MNHEY, SMNVEV (reference sequence). CDR3 in amino acids: CASSSRPGHKSEQYF. DNA for the CDR3: TGTGCCAGCAGTTCAAGGCCGGGACATAAATCCGAGCAGTACTTC.

This clonotype was seen a handful of times. The chain joins TRBV7-6 to TRBJ2-7; TRBD2 matches 9 bases. The CDR3 totals 14 residues. Germline V lookup: CDR1 SGHVS, CDR2 FNYEAQ. Trimming cost V 5 bases and J 4 bases; bases outside gene matches: 6. The CDR3 loop reads CASSRGTSSYEQYF. For the CDR3, the DNA is TGTGCCAGCAGCAGAGGGACTAGCAGTTACGAGCAGTACTTC.

Concerning this clonotype: A much larger clone differs by one base, so this may be a read error. The J gene is TRBJ2-1, the V gene TRBV29-1; 7 bases align to TRBD2. The germline V gene encodes CDR1 SQVTM and CDR2 ANQGSEA. This CDR3 spans 15 amino acids. The CDR3 here is CSVDPLAELYNEQVF. The CDR3, as DNA: TGCAGCGTTGATCCTCTAGCGGAGCTCTACAATGAGCAGGTCTTC.

The gene calls are TRBV29-1 and TRBJ2-3; 9 bases fit TRBD2. CDR1 SQVTM and CDR2 ANQGSEA come from the germline V gene. The CDR3 covers 15 residues. V shed 1 base and J 4 bases; nucleotides not matched to a gene: 6. CDR3 protein: CSVEVLAGAPDTQYF. CDR3 coding DNA: TGCAGCGTTGAAGTCTTAGCGGGAGCGCCAGATACGCAGTATTTT.

The V gene is TRBV6-5, the J gene TRBJ2-1; 8 positions match TRBD2. The CDR3 contains 16 residues. Germline values: CDR1 MNHEY, CDR2 SVGAGI. V shed 4 bases and J 2 bases; nucleotides not matched to a gene: 7. The CDR3: CASSSKSGRAYNEQFF. CDR3 bases: TGTGCCAGCAGTTCCAAATCCGGGAGGGCCTACAATGAGCAGTTCTTC.

The gene calls are TRBV25-1 and TRBJ2-1, with 9 positions matching TRBD2. J gave up 5 bases and V 4 bases, and 9 bases lay outside the gene matches. Germline V gene lookup returns CDR1 MGHDK and CDR2 SYGVNS. The CDR3 extends over 16 amino acids. The CDR3 DNA reads TGTGCCAGCAGTGGGGGTAGCGGGAGAGGGAACAATGAGCAGTTCTTC. Protein: CASSGGSGRGNNEQFF.

This clonotype has only a few counts. The gene calls are TRBV7-9 and TRBJ2-3; D is possibly TRBD2 (6 bases). The CDR3 has 16 residues. Trimming stripped 5 bases from V and 0 bases from J, with 15 bases between. Germline CDR1 is SEHNR and CDR2 is FQNEAQ (reference sequence). This chain's CDR3 is CASSLRSGSSTDTQYF. The CDR3 nucleotides read TGTGCCAGCAGCCTACGTAGCGGATCTAGCACAGATACGCAGTATTTT. Full variable domain (missing parts from reference TRBV7-9 and TRBJ2-3): DTGVSQNPRHKITKRGQNVTFRCDPISEHNRLYWYRQTLGQGPEFLTYFQNEAQLEKSRLLSDRFSAERPKGSFSTLEIQRTEQGDSAMYLCASSLRSGSSTDTQYFGPGTRLTVL.

About this clonotype itself: Just one base apart from a much larger clone, this may be a read error. The rearrangement uses TRBV7-9 and TRBJ2-5; 11 nucleotides line up with TRBD2. Germline trimming cut 5 bases from V and 9 bases from J; bases unmatched to any gene: 11. CDR1 is SEHNR, CDR2 FQNEAQ, per germline (reference sequence). The CDR3 has 15 amino acids. The CDR3, as DNA: TGTGCCAGCAGCCCATCTAGCGGGGGGCTGGAGCCCCAGTACTTC. Protein sequence: CASSPSSGGLEPQYF.

The sample holds a few counts of this clonotype. The V gene is TRBV2, the J gene TRBJ1-1, with D unclear. The CDR3 sequence is 11 residues long. The germline gives CDR1 SNHLY, CDR2 FYNNEI. Trimming cost V 8 bases and J 5 bases, with 9 bases left between them. CDR3 nucleotide sequence: TGTGCCAGCCTTGCTAAAACTGAAGCTTTCTTT. Its translation is CASLAKTEAFF.

CDR3 in amino acids: CASSSRGLAGSYEQYF. In DNA, the CDR3 is TGTGCCAGCAGCTCCCGCGGACTAGCGGGAAGCTACGAGCAGTACTTC. The chain uses TRBV5-5 and TRBJ2-7; TRBD2 agrees at 12 bases. After removal of 3 bases from V and 3 bases from J, the junction contained 7 bases not matched to a gene. CDR3 length: 16 amino acids. The germline V gene has CDR1 SGHKS and CDR2 YYEKEE (reference sequence).

This clonotype has at least ten counts. The chain joins TRBV7-9 to TRBJ1-1; TRBD1 is a possible D gene (6 bases). The CDR3 spans 15 residues. The germline gives CDR1 SEHNR, CDR2 FQNEAQ (reference sequence). The V and J ends lost 5 bases and 1 base respectively, with 14 bases between them. The CDR3 loop reads CASSPQRGANTEAFF. The CDR3 nucleotides read TGTGCCAGCAGCCCCCAGAGGGGGGCGAACACTGAAGCTTTCTTT.